This T cell receptor beta chain was observed in a study of identifying expanded T cells in peripheral blood. Study observations and caveats: Differentially abundant clones: about 1.2 between replicates, around 16 at two to three weeks, 18 to 20 at four.

This clone turned up a few times. Its antigen remains unknown. The data were produced by immunoSEQ multiplex PCR, yet TCRdb's version contains in-frame clones alone and is incomplete. Of under 90,000 clones listed, around 91% are singletons. After removal of 1 base from V and 2 bases from J, the junction contained 2 bases not matched to a gene. This CDR3 has 17 residues. The germline gives CDR1 SGHNT, CDR2 YENEEA. The rearrangement joins TRBV11-3 to TRBJ2-3; 14 bases line up with TRBD2. The sequenced sample consisted of blood. This receptor was obtained from a person aged 18 to 70 in good health. The CDR3 spells CASSLGLAGGPTDTQYF. In DNA form, the CDR3 reads TGTGCCAGCAGCTTAGGACTAGCGGGGGGGCCCACAGATACGCAGTATTTT.